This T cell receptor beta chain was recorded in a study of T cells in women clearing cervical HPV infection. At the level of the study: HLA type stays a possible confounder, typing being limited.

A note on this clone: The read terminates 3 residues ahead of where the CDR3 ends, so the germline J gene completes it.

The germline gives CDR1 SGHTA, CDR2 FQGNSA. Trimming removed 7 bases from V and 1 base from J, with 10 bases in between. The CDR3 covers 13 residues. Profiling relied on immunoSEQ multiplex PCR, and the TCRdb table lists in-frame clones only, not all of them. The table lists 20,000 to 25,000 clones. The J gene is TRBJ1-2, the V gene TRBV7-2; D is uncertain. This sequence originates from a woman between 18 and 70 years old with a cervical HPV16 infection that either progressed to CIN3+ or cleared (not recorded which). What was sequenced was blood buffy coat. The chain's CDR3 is CASTPTGNYGYTF. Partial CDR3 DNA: TGTGCCAGCACCCCGACGGGTAACTATGGC.